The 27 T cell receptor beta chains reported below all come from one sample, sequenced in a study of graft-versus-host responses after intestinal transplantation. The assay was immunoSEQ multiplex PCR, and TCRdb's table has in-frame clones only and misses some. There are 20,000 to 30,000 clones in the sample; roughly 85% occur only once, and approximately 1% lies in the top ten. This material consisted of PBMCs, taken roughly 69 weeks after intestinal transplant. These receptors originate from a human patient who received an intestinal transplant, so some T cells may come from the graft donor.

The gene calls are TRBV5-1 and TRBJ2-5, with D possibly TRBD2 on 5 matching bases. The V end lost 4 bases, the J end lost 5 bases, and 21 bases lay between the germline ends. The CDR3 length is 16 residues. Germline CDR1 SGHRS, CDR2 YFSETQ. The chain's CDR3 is CASSPGTSPSRETQYF. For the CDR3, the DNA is TGCGCCAGCAGCCCCGGAACCTCGCCTAGCCGGGAGACCCAGTACTTC.

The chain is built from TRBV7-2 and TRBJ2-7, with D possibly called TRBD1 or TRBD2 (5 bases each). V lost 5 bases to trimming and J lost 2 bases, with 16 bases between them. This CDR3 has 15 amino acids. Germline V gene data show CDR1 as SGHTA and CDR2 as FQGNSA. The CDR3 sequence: CASSLQPGRPYEQYF. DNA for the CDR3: TGTGCCAGCAGCCTCCAACCGGGGCGCCCCTACGAGCAGTACTTC. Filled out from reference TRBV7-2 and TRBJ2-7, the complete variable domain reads GAGVSQSPSNKVTEKGKDVELRCDPISGHTALYWYRQSLGQGLEFLIYFQGNSAPDKSGLPSDRFSAERTGGSVSTLTIQRTQQEDSAVYLCASSLQPGRPYEQYFGPGTRLTVT.

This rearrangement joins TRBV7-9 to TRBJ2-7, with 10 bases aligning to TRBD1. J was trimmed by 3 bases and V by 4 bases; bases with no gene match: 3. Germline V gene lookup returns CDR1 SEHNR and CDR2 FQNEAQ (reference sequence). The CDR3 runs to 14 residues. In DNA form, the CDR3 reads TGTGCCAGCAGCTCCGACAGGGGGCACTACGAGCAGTACTTC. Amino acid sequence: CASSSDRGHYEQYF.

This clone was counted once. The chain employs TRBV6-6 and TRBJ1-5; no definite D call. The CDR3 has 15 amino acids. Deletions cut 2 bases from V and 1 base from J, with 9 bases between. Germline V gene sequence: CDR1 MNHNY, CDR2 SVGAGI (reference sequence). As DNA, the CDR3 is TGTGCCAGCAGTTACCGGAGCGCCAGCAATCAGCCCCAGCATTTT. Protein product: CASSYRSASNQPQHF.

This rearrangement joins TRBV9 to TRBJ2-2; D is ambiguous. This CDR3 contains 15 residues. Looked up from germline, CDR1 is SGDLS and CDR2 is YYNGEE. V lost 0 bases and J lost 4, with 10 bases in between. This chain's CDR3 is CASSVEGRITGELFF. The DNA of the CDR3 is TGTGCCAGCAGCGTAGAAGGACGGATCACCGGGGAGCTGTTTTTT.

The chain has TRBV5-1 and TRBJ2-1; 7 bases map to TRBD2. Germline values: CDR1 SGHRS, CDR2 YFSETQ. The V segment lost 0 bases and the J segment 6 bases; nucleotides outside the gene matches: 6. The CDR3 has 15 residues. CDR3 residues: CASSLEAGVLNEQFF. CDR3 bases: TGCGCCAGCAGCTTGGAGGCGGGAGTGCTCAATGAGCAGTTCTTC.

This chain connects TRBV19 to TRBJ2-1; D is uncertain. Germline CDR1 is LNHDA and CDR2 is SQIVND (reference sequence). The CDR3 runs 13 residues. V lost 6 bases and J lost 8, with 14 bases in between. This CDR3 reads CASSLGQADEQFF. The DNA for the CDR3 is TGTGCCAGTAGCCTGGGCCAGGCGGATGAGCAGTTCTTC.

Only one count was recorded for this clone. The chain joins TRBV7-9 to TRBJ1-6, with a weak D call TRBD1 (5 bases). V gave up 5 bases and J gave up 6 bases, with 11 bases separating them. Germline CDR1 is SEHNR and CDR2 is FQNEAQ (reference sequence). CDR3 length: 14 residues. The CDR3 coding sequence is TGTGCCAGCAGCCGGGACTTACTTAATTCACCCCTCCACTTT. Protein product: CASSRDLLNSPLHF.

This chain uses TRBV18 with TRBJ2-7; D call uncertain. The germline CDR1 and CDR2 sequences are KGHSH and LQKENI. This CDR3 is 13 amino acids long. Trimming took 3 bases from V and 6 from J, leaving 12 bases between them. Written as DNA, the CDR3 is TGTGCCAGCTCACCCGGCCGTCCAGGCGAGCAGTACTTC. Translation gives CASSPGRPGEQYF.

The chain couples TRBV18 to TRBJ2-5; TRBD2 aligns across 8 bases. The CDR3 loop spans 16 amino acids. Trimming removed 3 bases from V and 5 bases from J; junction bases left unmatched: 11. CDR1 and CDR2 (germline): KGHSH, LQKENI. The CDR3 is CASSPEDGRAVETQYF. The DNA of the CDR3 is TGTGCCAGCTCACCGGAAGACGGGAGGGCTGTTGAGACCCAGTACTTC.

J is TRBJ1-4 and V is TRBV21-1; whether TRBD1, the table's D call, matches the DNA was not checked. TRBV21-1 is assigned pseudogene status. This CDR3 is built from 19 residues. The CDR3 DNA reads TGTGCCCGCAAACCGGGACAGGGCTTTTGGATGGGCCCTTTCGAAAAACTGTTTTTT. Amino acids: CARKPGQGFWMGPFEKLFF.

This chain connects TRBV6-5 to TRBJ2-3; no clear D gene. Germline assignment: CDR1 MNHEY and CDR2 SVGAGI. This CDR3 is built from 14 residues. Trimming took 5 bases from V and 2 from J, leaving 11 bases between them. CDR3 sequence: CASSQSPNTDTQYF. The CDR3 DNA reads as TGTGCCAGCAGTCAATCTCCCAACACAGATACGCAGTATTTT.

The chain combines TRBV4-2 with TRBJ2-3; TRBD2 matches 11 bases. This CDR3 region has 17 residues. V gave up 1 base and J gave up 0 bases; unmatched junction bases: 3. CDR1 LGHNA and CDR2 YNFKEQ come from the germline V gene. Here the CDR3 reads CASSQGLAGTSTDTQYF. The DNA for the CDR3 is TGTGCCAGCAGCCAAGGACTAGCGGGGACTAGCACAGATACGCAGTATTTT.

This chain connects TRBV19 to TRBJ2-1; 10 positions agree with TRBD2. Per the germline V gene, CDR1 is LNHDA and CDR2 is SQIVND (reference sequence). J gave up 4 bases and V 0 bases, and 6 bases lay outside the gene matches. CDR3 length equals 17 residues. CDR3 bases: TGTGCCAGTAGTATAGACCCCGCGGGACTAGCGTACAATGAGCAGTTCTTC. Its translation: CASSIDPAGLAYNEQFF.

The CDR3 coding sequence is TGCAGCGTTGGTAGGGCAGGGTCCACAGATACGCAGTATTTT. This codes for CSVGRAGSTDTQYF. The V call is TRBV29-1, the J call TRBJ2-3; possible D gene TRBD1, 5 bases. V lost 4 bases to trimming and J lost 2 bases, with 13 bases between them. The CDR3 totals 14 residues. Per germline, CDR1 SQVTM and CDR2 ANQGSEA.

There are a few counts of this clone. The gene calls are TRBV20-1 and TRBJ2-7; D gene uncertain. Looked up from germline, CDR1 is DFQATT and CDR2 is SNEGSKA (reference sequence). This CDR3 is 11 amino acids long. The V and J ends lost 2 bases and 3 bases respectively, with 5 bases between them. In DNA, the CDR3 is TGCAGTGCTAGAAGACGCTACGAGCAGTACTTC. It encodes CSARRRYEQYF.

The CDR3 DNA follows: TGTGCTAGTGGTATATCTCAGGAAGCTTTCTTT. This gives the protein CASGISQEAFF. The gene calls are TRBV12-5 and TRBJ1-1; no clear D gene. Germline-derived CDR1 and CDR2 are LGHNT and FRNRAP. CDR3 length: 11 residues. V gave up 5 bases and J gave up 8 bases, with 9 bases separating them.

CDR3 loop: CASSLDQETQYF. The CDR3 nucleotides are TGTGCCAGCAGTTTAGACCAAGAGACCCAGTACTTC. V gene TRBV28 combines with J gene TRBJ2-5, with D hard to call. V lost 2 bases, J lost 0 bases, and 1 base lay in between. This CDR3 is built from 12 residues. The germline CDR1 and CDR2 sequences are MDHEN and SYDVKM.

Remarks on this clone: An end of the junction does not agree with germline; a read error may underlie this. Here the CDR3 DNA reads TGTGCTAGCAGCTTGGGCGGACCGTCCTACGAGCAGTACTTC. Translated, it gives CASSLGGPSYEQYF. The chain links TRBV7-7 to TRBJ2-7; D not certain. This CDR3 spans 14 amino acids. Germline CDR1 SSHAT, CDR2 FNYEAQ (reference sequence).

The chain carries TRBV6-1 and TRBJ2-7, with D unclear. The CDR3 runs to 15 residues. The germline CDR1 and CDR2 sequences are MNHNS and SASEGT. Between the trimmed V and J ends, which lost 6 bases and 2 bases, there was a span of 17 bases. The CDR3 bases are TGTGCCAGCAGCCGAAATTCCGGGTGGACCTACGAGCAGTACTTC. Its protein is CASSRNSGWTYEQYF.

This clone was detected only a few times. CDR3 loop: CASSPQTGLRGYTF. Here the CDR3 DNA reads TGTGCCAGCAGCCCTCAAACGGGGTTGCGGGGCTACACCTTC. The chain joins TRBV7-8 to TRBJ1-2, with D unresolved. The CDR3 loop spans 14 amino acids. CDR1 SGHVS and CDR2 FQNEAQ come from the germline V gene. Trimming removed 5 bases at V and 8 bases at J, with 18 bases between.

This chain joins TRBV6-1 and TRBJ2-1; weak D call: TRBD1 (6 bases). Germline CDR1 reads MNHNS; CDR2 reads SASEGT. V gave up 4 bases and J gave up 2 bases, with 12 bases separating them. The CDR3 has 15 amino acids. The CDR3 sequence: CASSGRDNPYNEQFF. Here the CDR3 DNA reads TGTGCCAGCAGTGGCCGGGACAATCCCTACAATGAGCAGTTCTTC.

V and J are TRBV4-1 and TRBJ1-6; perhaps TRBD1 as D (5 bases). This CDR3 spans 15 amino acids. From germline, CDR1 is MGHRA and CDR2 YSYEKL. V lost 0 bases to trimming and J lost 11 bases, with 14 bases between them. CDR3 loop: CASSQDRPGKTPLHF. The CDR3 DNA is TGCGCCAGCAGCCAAGATAGGCCAGGGAAAACACCCCTCCACTTT.

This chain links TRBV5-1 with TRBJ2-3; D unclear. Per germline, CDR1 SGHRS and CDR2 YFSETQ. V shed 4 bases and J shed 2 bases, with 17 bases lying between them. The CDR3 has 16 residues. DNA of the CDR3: TGCGCCAGCAGCCCCAAAAACTCGCCACCCACAGATACGCAGTATTTT. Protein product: CASSPKNSPPTDTQYF.

The CDR3 DNA follows: TGCAGTGCTAGTGAAGCATACGAGCAGTACTTC. Translating gives CSASEAYEQYF. The chain uses TRBV20-1 and TRBJ2-7, with D unclear. Trimming removed 3 bases at V and 4 bases at J, with 7 bases between. The CDR3 has 11 residues. Germline loops: CDR1 DFQATT, CDR2 SNEGSKA (reference sequence).

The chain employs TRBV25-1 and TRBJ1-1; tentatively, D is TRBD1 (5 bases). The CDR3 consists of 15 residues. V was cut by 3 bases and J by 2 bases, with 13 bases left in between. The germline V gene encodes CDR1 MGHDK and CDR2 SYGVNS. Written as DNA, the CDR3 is TGTGCCAGCAGTGACCGATGGGGCCAAAACACTGAAGCTTTCTTT. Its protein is CASSDRWGQNTEAFF.

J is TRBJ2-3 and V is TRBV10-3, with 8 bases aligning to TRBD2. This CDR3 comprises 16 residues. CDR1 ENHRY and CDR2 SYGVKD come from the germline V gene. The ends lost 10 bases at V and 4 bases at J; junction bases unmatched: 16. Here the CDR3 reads CASGGAGVSRADTQYF. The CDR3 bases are TGTGCCAGCGGGGGAGCGGGGGTTTCTAGGGCAGATACGCAGTATTTT.